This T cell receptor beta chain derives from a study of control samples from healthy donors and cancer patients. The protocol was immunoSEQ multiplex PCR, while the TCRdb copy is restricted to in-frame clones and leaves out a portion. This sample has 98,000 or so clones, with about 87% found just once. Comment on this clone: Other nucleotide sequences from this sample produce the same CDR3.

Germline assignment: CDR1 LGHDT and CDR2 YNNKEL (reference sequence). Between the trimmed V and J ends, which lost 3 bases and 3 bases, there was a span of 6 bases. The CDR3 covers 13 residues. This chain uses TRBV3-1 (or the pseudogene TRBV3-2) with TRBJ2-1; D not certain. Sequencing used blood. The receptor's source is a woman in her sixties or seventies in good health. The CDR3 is CASSQDRYNEQFF. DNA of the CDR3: TGTGCCAGCAGCCAGGACCGCTACAATGAGCAGTTCTTC.